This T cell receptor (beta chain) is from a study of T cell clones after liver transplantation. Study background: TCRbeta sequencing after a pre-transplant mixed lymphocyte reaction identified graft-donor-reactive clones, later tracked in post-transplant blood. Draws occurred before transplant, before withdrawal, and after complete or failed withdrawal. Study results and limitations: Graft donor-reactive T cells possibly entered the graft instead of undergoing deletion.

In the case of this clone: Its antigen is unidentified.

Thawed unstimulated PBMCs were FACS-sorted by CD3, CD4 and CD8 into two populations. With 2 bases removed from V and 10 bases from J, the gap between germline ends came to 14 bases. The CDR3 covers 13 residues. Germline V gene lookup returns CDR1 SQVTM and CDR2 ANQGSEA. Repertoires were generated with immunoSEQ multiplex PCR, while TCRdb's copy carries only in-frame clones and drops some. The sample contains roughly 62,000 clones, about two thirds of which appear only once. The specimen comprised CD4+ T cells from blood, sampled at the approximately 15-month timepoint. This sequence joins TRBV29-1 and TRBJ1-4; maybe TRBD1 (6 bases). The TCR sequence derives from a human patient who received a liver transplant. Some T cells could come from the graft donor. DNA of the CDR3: TGCAGCGTTGAAACTCAGGGGATAGGAAAACTGTTTTTT. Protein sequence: CSVETQGIGKLFF.